Described below is a single T cell receptor (beta chain) sequence and its context. No cognate antigen has been identified for it. No clone much larger than this one lies a single base away; base qualities are absent. TCRbeta CDR3 regions were amplified from genomic DNA by means of the immunoSEQ Assay, a bias-controlled multiplex PCR. In the original analysis: The number of nucleated cells in each sample was estimated from the amplification of reference gene primers within the assay. To quantify the absolute abundance of each unique TCRbeta CDR3 rearrangement, sequence reads were collapsed and filtered. For each sample, productive Simpson clonality was calculated by taking the square root of Simpson's diversity index across productive rearrangements. TCRdb's version of the immuneACCESS table is confined to in-frame rearrangements and falls short of the full clone set. An unresolved V gene accounts for under half of the shortfall where checked; the remainder is of unknown origin. That table gives V, J and clone size, and the DNA gave D and trimming. In this sample the table shows around 160,000 clones, 80% to 90% of which occur a single time. Roughly 8.8% of the sample is in the top ten clones.

The data belong to a study of blood T cell repertoires in COVID-19 (TCRdb year 2020). A note on the overall study: The collaborator samples originated in the United States, Italy and Spain and spanned the acute and convalescent phases of COVID-19. The sample metadata nearly always contained a de-identified subject ID, COVID-19 status, age in years and sex. Samples came from the ongoing ImmuneRACE study (first 160 participants) plus 1,254 subjects from 6 global collaborators. The repertoires were made available in a free public database intended to serve as a resource for research on the immune response to SARS-CoV-2. The material from the prospective study consisted of cDNA or gDNA derived from T cells, B-cell-depleted T cells, or PBMCs. Where HLA class I and class II types were available, the types were taken from metadata supplied by the sample provider, not from assay-based typing. The dataset comprised deeply sampled blood TCRbeta repertoires from subjects exposed to, actively infected with, or recovered from COVID-19. General conclusions and limits of the study: How much clinical and demographic metadata was included differed by source and by participant, and the metadata was provided uncurated.

For CDR1 and CDR2, the germline V gene lists SGHRS and YFSETQ. From V the trimming removes 3 bases and from J it removes 7 bases, while the gene matches leave 8 bases of the junction unaccounted for. The CDR3 sequence holds 16 residues, the cysteine and phenylalanine included. Left in the record is the CDR3 DNA by itself, 48 bases read in frame from the first base. Whole blood was collected in K2EDTA tubes by collaborating institutions according to the institutions' own protocols. For TCRbeta analysis, collaborators shipped samples as frozen whole blood, isolated PBMCs, or DNA extracted from either of those sample types.

The receptor's source is a human donor with acute or convalescent COVID-19. The donor label of this sample is uncertain. The sample taken for sequencing was peripheral blood. The chain is made from TRBV5-1 and TRBJ1-4, and 11 junction bases match TRBD1. The CDR3 loop reads CASSSGWTGGGEKLFF. The DNA reads TGCGCCAGCAGCTCCGGCTGGACAGGGGGCGGTGAAAAACTGTTTTTT.